These T cell receptor beta chains were read from a single sample in a study of technical replicates of blood from a handful of donors. Profiled with immunoSEQ multiplex PCR; TCRdb holds only in-frame clones, not every one. The sample yields more than 90,000 clones, approximately 95% seen once. The sequenced material came from T cells isolated from PBMCs. The receptors here all came from a human donor in good health. Each CDR3 is given with its conserved first and last residue. The D gene is left open where the match is weak. Only some rows state a clone size, as once, few, many or a class for expanded clones.

size: .; J: TRBJ2-1; D: .; V: TRBV19; DNA: TGTGCCAGCCGACCGCAGGGCTACAATGAGCAGTTCTTC; CDR3: CASRPQGYNEQFF
size: .; J: TRBJ2-6; D: TRBD1; V: TRBV18; DNA: TGTGCCAGCTCACCGGGACAGGGCTCCTCTGGGGCCAACGTCCTGACTTTC; CDR3: CASSPGQGSSGANVLTF
size: .; J: TRBJ1-2; D: .; V: TRBV27; DNA: TGTGCCAGCAGTCTTTTCAGGGAGGGGTATGGCTACACCTTC; CDR3: CASSLFREGYGYTF
size: .; J: TRBJ1-6; D: .; V: TRBV19; DNA: TGTGCCAGTAGTCAACAGACAGGCTCCTATAATTCACCCCTCCACTTT; CDR3: CASSQQTGSYNSPLHF
size: once; J: TRBJ1-1; D: .; V: TRBV14; DNA: TGTGCCAGCAGCCAAGATAACGGGGGGGCCACTGAAGCTTTCTTT; CDR3: CASSQDNGGATEAFF
size: once; J: TRBJ2-7; D: TRBD2; V: TRBV9; DNA: TGTGCCAGCAGCCAGGGACTAGCGGACTACGAGCAGTACTTC; CDR3: CASSQGLADYEQYF
size: .; J: TRBJ2-4; D: TRBD1; V: TRBV11-2; DNA: TGTGCCAGCAGCCACCGGGACAGGGGGAACATTCAGTACTTC; CDR3: CASSHRDRGNIQYF
size: .; J: TRBJ1-3; D: TRBD1; V: TRBV11-2; DNA: TGTGCCAGCAGCGGAGACAGGGCAGGAAACACCATATATTTT; CDR3: CASSGDRAGNTIYF
size: .; J: TRBJ2-1; D: .; V: TRBV7-9; DNA: TGTGCCAGCAGCTTAGGTCTGGGGGCCCTAGGTTATGAGCAGTTCTTC; CDR3: CASSLGLGALGYEQFF
size: .; J: TRBJ2-7; D: .; V: TRBV18; DNA: TGTGCCAGCTCACAACTACAGGGTAGCGAGCAGTACTTC; CDR3: CASSQLQGSEQYF
size: .; J: TRBJ1-1; D: .; V: TRBV10-3; DNA: TGTGCCATCAGGCGGACGGGACTGGGGGACACTGAAGCTTTCTTT; CDR3: CAIRRTGLGDTEAFF
size: .; J: TRBJ2-7; D: TRBD2; V: TRBV7-6; DNA: TGTGCCAGCAGCCCGCCGGGACTAGCGGGGCAAGCCTACGAGCAGTACTTC; CDR3: CASSPPGLAGQAYEQYF
size: .; J: TRBJ1-2; D: TRBD1; V: TRBV5-6; DNA: TGTGCCAGCAGCTTGGCAGGGGGTGGCTACACCTTC; CDR3: CASSLAGGGYTF
size: .; J: TRBJ2-4; D: .; V: TRBV29-1; DNA: TGCAGCGTGGCAGAGGCGATGGCCAAAAACATTCAGTACTTC; CDR3: CSVAEAMAKNIQYF
size: .; J: TRBJ1-3; D: .; V: TRBV6-5; DNA: TGTGCCAGCATTTCTACGGGGGTTCCCACCATATATTTT; CDR3: CASISTGVPTIYF
size: .; J: TRBJ2-3; D: TRBD2; V: TRBV18; DNA: TGTGCCAGCTCCCTTAGCGGGGCGAGCACAGATACGCAGTATTTT; CDR3: CASSLSGASTDTQYF
size: .; J: TRBJ2-2; D: .; V: TRBV9; DNA: TGTGCCAGCAGCGTAGTCGGGCAGGGATTCACCGGGGAGCTGTTTTTT; CDR3: CASSVVGQGFTGELFF
size: .; J: TRBJ2-7; D: .; V: TRBV27; DNA: TGTGCCAGCAGCTATGGTCCCCTCTACGAGCAGTACTTC; CDR3: CASSYGPLYEQYF
size: .; J: TRBJ2-1; D: TRBD2; V: TRBV7-8; DNA: TGTGCCAGCAGCCTTAACGGACTAGCGGGAGGAGATCAGTTCTTC; CDR3: CASSLNGLAGGDQFF
size: .; J: TRBJ2-7; D: TRBD1; V: TRBV10-3; DNA: TGTGCCATCAGTGTACCTCCGGGACAGAGCTCCTACGAGCAGTACTTC; CDR3: CAISVPPGQSSYEQYF
size: few; J: TRBJ1-1; D: TRBD1; V: TRBV5-1; DNA: TGCGCCACAGGGACAGGGAACACTGAAGCTTTCTTT; CDR3: CATGTGNTEAFF
size: once; J: TRBJ2-4; D: .; V: TRBV2; DNA: TGTGCCAGAGGGGTTCAGGGTGCTGCCAAAAACATTCAGTACTTC; CDR3: CARGVQGAAKNIQYF
size: .; J: TRBJ2-7; D: .; V: TRBV30; DNA: TGTGCCTGGAGGAGTTTCTACGAGCAGTACTTC; CDR3: CAWRSFYEQYF
size: .; J: TRBJ2-5; D: .; V: TRBV21-1; DNA: TGTGCCAGCAGCACTAAGGGGGAGACCCAGTACTTC; CDR3: CASSTKGETQYF
size: .; J: TRBJ2-5; D: TRBD2; V: TRBV11-1; DNA: TGTGCCAGCAGCTTAGGGGGACTAGCGGGGTCCCAAGAGACCCAGTACTTC; CDR3: CASSLGGLAGSQETQYF
size: once; J: TRBJ2-5; D: .; V: TRBV30; DNA: TGTGCCTGGAATGGTAACAGTCAAGAGACCCAGTACTTC; CDR3: CAWNGNSQETQYF
size: .; J: TRBJ2-5; D: TRBD2; V: TRBV5-5; DNA: TGTGCCAGCAGCTTCACTAGCGGGGAGACCCAGTACTTC; CDR3: CASSFTSGETQYF
size: .; J: TRBJ2-7; D: TRBD2; V: TRBV25-1; DNA: TGTGCCAGCAGTGATTATAGCGGGAGGGCCCATTACGAGCAGTACTTC; CDR3: CASSDYSGRAHYEQYF
size: .; J: TRBJ2-1; D: TRBD2; V: TRBV19; DNA: TGTGCCAGTAGCGGGGAGCTAGCGGGGGACTACAATGAGCAGTTCTTC; CDR3: CASSGELAGDYNEQFF
size: .; J: TRBJ2-1; D: .; V: TRBV9; DNA: TGTGCCAGCAGCGTAGCCGGGGGTACATACAATGAGCAGTTCTTC; CDR3: CASSVAGGTYNEQFF
size: once; J: TRBJ1-4; D: TRBD1; V: TRBV6-5; DNA: TGTGCCAGCAGCCGAGGGGGCGCAGGTGAAAAACTGTTTTTT; CDR3: CASSRGGAGEKLFF
size: .; J: TRBJ2-1; D: TRBD2; V: TRBV6-1; DNA: TGTGCCAGCAGTGACGCTCTAGCGGGGAGTTACAATGAGCAGTTCTTC; CDR3: CASSDALAGSYNEQFF
size: .; J: TRBJ1-1; D: TRBD1; V: TRBV18; DNA: TGTGCCAGCTCATCAGCAGGGGGCTGGGCTGAAGCTTTCTTT; CDR3: CASSSAGGWAEAFF
size: .; J: TRBJ2-7; D: TRBD1; V: TRBV5-8; DNA: TGTGCCAGCAGCTCAAAAGGACAGGGTCTTTCCTACGAGCAGTACTTC; CDR3: CASSSKGQGLSYEQYF
size: .; J: TRBJ2-1; D: TRBD2; V: TRBV4-2; DNA: TGTGCCAGCAGCCAAGTATTCGGGGGGGCCGGTAATGAGCAGTTCTTC; CDR3: CASSQVFGGAGNEQFF
size: few; J: TRBJ1-1; D: .; V: TRBV11-2; DNA: TGTGCCAGCAGCTTACGGGAGAACACTGAAGCTTTCTTT; CDR3: CASSLRENTEAFF
size: .; J: TRBJ2-5; D: TRBD2; V: TRBV2; DNA: TGTGCCAGCAGTGAAGGGATTTGGGGGCTAGCGGGAACCGGAGAGACCCAGTACTTC; CDR3: CASSEGIWGLAGTGETQYF
size: once; J: TRBJ1-6; D: TRBD1; V: TRBV2; DNA: TGTGCCAGCAGTTTGACAGGGACTAATTCACCCCTCCACTTT; CDR3: CASSLTGTNSPLHF
size: once; J: TRBJ1-2; D: .; V: TRBV11-2; DNA: TGTGCCAGCAGCCCAGACAGCTATGGCTACACCTTC; CDR3: CASSPDSYGYTF
size: .; J: TRBJ2-3; D: TRBD2; V: TRBV2; DNA: TGTGCCAGCAGCGGGACTAGCGGGGGGGCGTCAGATACGCAGTATTTT; CDR3: CASSGTSGGASDTQYF
size: .; J: TRBJ1-1; D: TRBD1; V: TRBV27; DNA: TGTGCCAGCAGTTTAACGACAGGGGCCGAGGTCAAACGAGCTTTCTTT; CDR3: CASSLTTGAEVKRAFF
size: .; J: TRBJ1-6; D: TRBD1; V: TRBV27; DNA: TGTGCCAGCAGTTGGAGGGGGCGTGATTCACCCCTCCACTTT; CDR3: CASSWRGRDSPLHF